This T cell receptor (beta chain) was sequenced for a study of CD8+CD57+ T cells in acquired aplastic anemia. The overall study: Sorted CD4+ and CD8+ cells yielded DNA averaging around 3.2 ug.

This clonotype appeared many times. Its target is not known. Profiling of TCR beta VDJ combinations and CDR3 sequences used genomic DNA as template. TCRdb reanalysed the reads using MiXCR and keeps one entry per CDR3 protein. The data contain more than 150,000 distinct CDR3 sequences, roughly 64% of them seen just once; the ten biggest clones take up more than 45%. V was pared by 0 bases and J by 2 bases, with 19 bases between. Looked up from germline, CDR1 is LGHNA and CDR2 is YSLEER. This CDR3 has 18 residues. The study's findings and limits: Patients showed no significant difference from controls in CD8+ Simpson's diversity. Patients and controls had in common twenty-nine CD8+ CDR3 sequences.

This TCR was recovered from a human donor with severe aplastic anemia or a healthy control (not recorded which). The sequenced sample consisted of sorted CD4+, CD8+, or CD8+CD57+ T cells (not recorded which) from PBMCs. The genes are TRBV4-3 and TRBJ1-2; D is ambiguous. The CDR3 coding sequence is TGCGCCAGCAGCCAAGATATCGCAGCTCGACCCGAAAACTATGGCTACACCTTC. This codes for CASSQDIAARPENYGYTF.